These 22 T cell receptor beta chains were sequenced from one sample in a study of PD-1 blockade in classical Hodgkin lymphoma. In every patient, relapse followed autologous stem cell transplantation, while exposure to brentuximab vedotin differed. Some clones are missing from TCRdb's copy, which holds only in-frame ones; the method was immunoSEQ multiplex PCR. The sample yields 20,000 to 30,000 clones, about 80% seen once. Sequences were derived from peripheral blood mononuclear cells (PBMCs), sampled before the second cycle of nivolumab. The receptors originated from a human donor with classical Hodgkin lymphoma.

This chain uses TRBV28 with TRBJ2-1, with D hard to call. The germline V gene has CDR1 MDHEN and CDR2 SYDVKM. The ends were cut back, 1 base at V and 13 bases at J, with 17 bases in the middle. The CDR3 runs 14 residues. The CDR3 DNA follows: TGTGCCAGCAGTTTATTATGGACGGGCCAAAGACAGTTCTTC. It specifies CASSLLWTGQRQFF. The whole variable domain, remainder taken from reference TRBV28 and TRBJ2-1, is DVKVTQSSRYLVKRTGEKVFLECVQDMDHENMFWYRQDPGLGLRLIYFSYDVKMKEKGDIPEGYSVSREKKERFSLILESASTNQTSMYLCASSLLWTGQRQFFGPGTRLTVL.

This sequence joins TRBV19 and TRBJ2-7, with TRBD2 matching over 7 bases. Per germline, CDR1 LNHDA and CDR2 SQIVND (reference sequence). The V segment lost 3 bases and the J segment 4 bases; nucleotides outside the gene matches: 24. The CDR3 consists of 20 residues. The CDR3 nucleotides read TGTGCCAGTAGTATCCCCCTTCATCCCCCAACGTGGCGGGAGTATTACGAGCAGTACTTC. This translates into CASSIPLHPPTWREYYEQYF.

This chain joins TRBV2 and TRBJ1-2, with 9 bases lining up with TRBD1. Germline V gene sequence: CDR1 SNHLY, CDR2 FYNNEI. The CDR3 consists of 15 residues. V shed 0 bases, J shed 6 bases, and the junction held 5 bases outside the gene matches. The CDR3, as DNA: TGTGCCAGCAGTGAAGCGAATTACAGGGGGCATGGCTACACCTTC. It codes for CASSEANYRGHGYTF. Variable domain in full (rest from reference TRBV2 and TRBJ1-2): EPEVTQTPSHQVTQMGQEVILRCVPISNHLYFYWYRQILGQKVEFLVSFYNNEISEKSEIFDDQFSVERPDGSNFTLKIRSTKLEDSAMYFCASSEANYRGHGYTFGSGTRLTVV.

Relative to its sample, this clone is medium-sized. This chain links TRBV5-6 with TRBJ2-2; TRBD2 is a possible D gene (6 bases). The germline V gene has CDR1 SGHDT and CDR2 YYEEEE. The CDR3 runs to 13 residues. Trimming took 4 bases from V and 6 from J, leaving 10 bases between them. The CDR3 sequence is CASSPTRAGELFF. The DNA of the CDR3 is TGTGCCAGCAGCCCGACTAGGGCCGGGGAGCTGTTTTTT.

About this clone itself: A read error is likely, as this CDR3 ends without the conserved phenylalanine or tryptophan. The chain employs TRBV5-4 and TRBJ1-1; D remains ambiguous. The germline V gene has CDR1 SGHNT and CDR2 YYREEE (reference sequence). The CDR3 runs to 14 residues. Trimming removed 4 bases from V and 7 bases from J, with 17 bases in between. CDR3 sequence: CASSRSGQWGEAFV. As DNA, the CDR3 is TGTGCCAGCAGCCGGAGTGGGCAATGGGGTGAAGCTTTCGTT.

The chain recombines TRBV5-1 with TRBJ1-2, with 8 bases fitting TRBD1. Trimming at V came to 1 base and at J to 4 bases, leaving 6 bases not matched to a gene. The CDR3 is 15 residues long. Germline values: CDR1 SGHRS, CDR2 YFSETQ. CDR3 bases: TGCGCCAGCAGCTTGCAGGGGGCGAGTCTCTATGGCTACACCTTC. Translating it yields CASSLQGASLYGYTF. Full variable domain (rest looked up from reference TRBV5-1 and TRBJ1-2): KAGVTQTPRYLIKTRGQQVTLSCSPISGHRSVSWYQQTPGQGLQFLFEYFSETQRNKGNFPGRFSGRQFSNSRSEMNVSTLELGDSALYLCASSLQGASLYGYTFGSGTRLTVV.

The CDR3 here is CASRSISGANVLTF. DNA of the CDR3: TGTGCCAGCCGCTCGATCTCTGGGGCCAACGTCCTGACTTTC. The V call is TRBV5-6, the J call TRBJ2-6; D is uncertain. The germline V and J ends were trimmed by 7 bases and 0 bases, with 8 bases remaining between them. There are 14 residues in the CDR3. Germline V lookup: CDR1 SGHDT, CDR2 YYEEEE. Complete variable domain (other parts from reference TRBV5-6 and TRBJ2-6): DAGVTQSPTHLIKTRGQQVTLRCSPKSGHDTVSWYQQALGQGPQFIFQYYEEEERQRGNFPDRFSGHQFPNYSSELNVNALLLGDSALYLCASRSISGANVLTFGAGSRLTVL.

The chain has TRBV27 and TRBJ1-5, with D unclear. Germline V gene lookup returns CDR1 MNHEY and CDR2 SMNVEV (reference sequence). This CDR3 is built from 14 residues. Deletions cut 2 bases from V and 0 bases from J, with 5 bases between. In nucleotides, the CDR3 is TGTGCCAGCAGTTTAGACGGTAGCAATCAGCCCCAGCATTTT. Amino acids: CASSLDGSNQPQHF.

The table lists this clone with a count of one. This rearrangement joins TRBV11-2 to TRBJ2-1, with D perhaps TRBD1 or TRBD2 (5 bases each). V was pared by 5 bases and J by 10 bases, with 18 bases between. The CDR3 length is 14 residues. In germline, CDR1 is SGHAT, CDR2 FQNNGV. The CDR3 DNA sequence: TGTGCCAGCAGCCTTTCCGGGACCCCTAGGGAGCAGTTCTTC. As protein: CASSLSGTPREQFF. The full variable domain, in which reference TRBV11-2 and TRBJ2-1 provide the parts outside the CDR3, is EAGVAQSPRYKIIEKRQSVAFWCNPISGHATLYWYQQILGQGPKLLIQFQNNGVVDDSQLPKDRFSAERLKGVDSTLKIQPAKLEDSAVYLCASSLSGTPREQFFGPGTRLTVL.

This clone occurred a few times. The genes are TRBV5-1 and TRBJ2-5; tentative D call: TRBD2 (5 bases). CDR3 size: 13 residues. Germline CDR1 and CDR2: SGHRS and YFSETQ. Between the trimmed V and J ends, which lost 4 bases and 5 bases, there was a span of 12 bases. CDR3 in amino acids: CASSPGWRETQYF. The CDR3 coding sequence is TGCGCCAGCAGCCCGGGGTGGCGGGAGACCCAGTACTTC.

The chain couples TRBV14 to TRBJ2-3, with D maybe TRBD1 (5 bases). The CDR3 consists of 12 residues. V was trimmed by 6 bases and J by 7 bases, leaving 11 bases between them. CDR1 and CDR2 (germline): SGHDN, FVKESK. Written as DNA, the CDR3 is TGTGCCAGCAGTGGGGCGCAATATACGCAGTATTTT. Its translation is CASSGAQYTQYF.

The chain has TRBV5-8 and TRBJ1-1; TRBD1 matches at 7 bases. V lost 4 bases to trimming and J lost 3 bases; unmatched junction nucleotides: 3. The CDR3 length is 13 residues. Germline CDR1 and CDR2: SGHTS and YDEGEE. The CDR3: CASSDRVDTEAFF. CDR3 DNA sequence: TGTGCCAGCAGCGACAGGGTGGACACTGAAGCTTTCTTT. Full variable domain (rest looked up from reference TRBV5-8 and TRBJ1-1): EAGVTQSPTHLIKTRGQQATLRCSPISGHTSVYWYQQALGLGLQFLLWYDEGEERNRGNFPPRFSGRQFPNYSSELNVNALELEDSALYLCASSDRVDTEAFFGQGTRLTVV.

V and J are TRBV5-1 and TRBJ1-2; 12 bases match TRBD1. There are 15 residues in the CDR3. CDR1 is SGHRS and CDR2 is YFSETQ in the germline V gene. The trim removed 4 bases at V and 5 bases at J, leaving 6 bases unmatched. The CDR3 loop reads CASSAGTGGGYGYTF. The CDR3 DNA is TGCGCCAGCAGCGCCGGGACAGGGGGCGGTTATGGCTACACCTTC.

With respect to this clone: Distinct nucleotide sequences in the sample also encode this CDR3. V is TRBV19 and J is TRBJ1-5; tentatively, D is TRBD1 (5 bases). The CDR3 totals 15 residues. V lost 6 bases and J 1 base, leaving 13 bases between the germline ends. Germline V lookup: CDR1 LNHDA, CDR2 SQIVND (reference sequence). CDR3 DNA: TGTGCCAGTAGCCGACCGGGACGGAGCAATCAGCCCCAGCATTTT. This encodes CASSRPGRSNQPQHF.

The V and J genes are TRBV2 and TRBJ2-3, with D unresolved. Deletions cut 8 bases from V and 3 bases from J, with 15 bases between. The CDR3 has 14 amino acids. In germline, CDR1 is SNHLY, CDR2 FYNNEI. This CDR3 reads CASYPGSSTDTQYF. The CDR3 nucleotides read TGTGCCAGCTACCCAGGCTCCTCGACAGATACGCAGTATTTT. The complete variable domain, with remaining parts taken from reference TRBV2 and TRBJ2-3, reads EPEVTQTPSHQVTQMGQEVILRCVPISNHLYFYWYRQILGQKVEFLVSFYNNEISEKSEIFDDQFSVERPDGSNFTLKIRSTKLEDSAMYFCASYPGSSTDTQYFGPGTRLTVL.

The chain uses TRBV20-1 and TRBJ1-1; D not resolved. This CDR3 is built from 11 residues. Trimming pared 3 bases from V and 6 bases from J, leaving 8 bases between. Germline V CDR1 and CDR2: DFQATT, SNEGSKA (reference sequence). The CDR3 loop is CSASIGAEAFF. The CDR3 DNA reads as TGCAGTGCTAGTATTGGGGCTGAAGCTTTCTTT.

The V call is TRBV7-2, the J call TRBJ2-1; D ambiguous. This CDR3 contains 13 residues. V lost 2 bases, J lost 3 bases, and 5 bases lay in between. Germline CDR1 SGHTA, CDR2 FQGNSA. DNA of the CDR3: TGTGCCAGCAGCTTAACTTACTACAATGAGCAGTTCTTC. This gives the protein CASSLTYYNEQFF.

The V and J genes are TRBV4-3 and TRBJ1-2, with D unclear. Trimming pared 0 bases from V and 8 bases from J, leaving 16 bases between. Germline V gene lookup returns CDR1 LGHNA and CDR2 YSLEER. This CDR3 region has 15 residues. This chain's CDR3 is CASSQDFNGVFGYTF. The DNA for the CDR3 is TGCGCCAGCAGCCAAGATTTTAACGGGGTCTTCGGCTACACCTTC.

This chain connects TRBV19 to TRBJ1-4; D might be TRBD1 (5 bases). The CDR3 has 12 amino acids. Germline assignment: CDR1 LNHDA and CDR2 SQIVND (reference sequence). V was cut by 6 bases and J by 10 bases, with 12 bases left in between. The CDR3 DNA reads TGTGCCAGTAGCCCCGGGACCCGAAAACTGTTTTTT. This gives the protein CASSPGTRKLFF.

The J gene is TRBJ1-5, the V gene TRBV27, with D possibly being TRBD1 (5 bases). With 3 bases removed from V and 4 bases from J, the gap between germline ends came to 10 bases. The CDR3 totals 14 residues. Germline-derived CDR1 and CDR2 are MNHEY and SMNVEV (reference sequence). CDR3 residues: CASSFWGGNQPQHF. DNA of the CDR3: TGTGCCAGCAGTTTCTGGGGCGGTAATCAGCCCCAGCATTTT.

Here the CDR3 DNA reads TGTGCCAGCAAAGGAGGACTAGGTACAGATACGCAGTATTTT. Residues: CASKGGLGTDTQYF. The chain employs TRBV25-1 and TRBJ2-3; TRBD2 agrees at 7 bases. Per the germline V gene, CDR1 is MGHDK and CDR2 is SYGVNS. The length of the CDR3 is 14 residues. V gave up 7 bases and J gave up 3 bases; unmatched junction bases: 7.

J is TRBJ1-1 and V is TRBV19, with D possibly matching TRBD1 (5 bases). CDR1 and CDR2 from the germline V gene are LNHDA and SQIVND (reference sequence). This CDR3 has 14 amino acids. V was pared by 5 bases and J by 2 bases, with 12 bases between. CDR3 protein: CASSPGRHNTEAFF. CDR3 DNA sequence: TGTGCCAGTAGTCCGGGACGGCACAACACTGAAGCTTTCTTT.